This is a list of T cell receptor beta chains from one sample in a study of metastatic and nonmetastatic thyroid tumors. With MiXCR, TCRdb reprocessed the PCR reads. The sample has about 92,000 clones, more than 13% seen once. Source material: blood. These receptors were collected from a female donor with papillary thyroid cancer or a benign thyroid nodule (not recorded which). Some clones in this sample may be carry-over from other donors' samples. The CDR3 runs from the conserved cysteine through the conserved F or W.

CDR3 protein	V gene	J gene
CASSLPQVGHTEAFF	TRBV12-3/TRBV12-4	TRBJ1-1
CASTSTGYGFF	TRBV12-3/TRBV12-4	TRBJ2-1
CASIGDYLITQHYF	TRBV6-2/TRBV6-3	TRBJ2-7
CASRATGGLNTEAFF	TRBV6-2/TRBV6-3	TRBJ1-1
CASSYGAIPFISYNSPLHF	TRBV2	TRBJ1-6
CASSAGSGTRAYEQYF	TRBV11-2	TRBJ2-7
CASQGSGGYTF	TRBV2	TRBJ1-2
CASSGKGNYGYTF	TRBV12-3/TRBV12-4	TRBJ1-2
CASSRDTATNEKLFF	TRBV9	TRBJ1-4
CAWEKTGGHNEQFF	TRBV30	TRBJ2-1
CASSLLSLGGTEAFF	TRBV28	TRBJ1-1
CAISEKQQSYEQYF	TRBV10-3	TRBJ2-7
CASRPKGCGYSNQPQHF	TRBV12-3/TRBV12-4	TRBJ1-5
CASSQTGVNTEAFF	TRBV4-2	TRBJ1-1
CASRRDGSHYEQYF	TRBV5-8	TRBJ2-7
CASSTQGLGVSWAFF	TRBV13	TRBJ1-1
CASSLDVPADTQYF	TRBV11-2	TRBJ2-3
CASSVASALNEKLFF	TRBV9	TRBJ1-4
CASSWARDAGTGAGYGYTF	TRBV28	TRBJ1-2
CASSVEGTIGGVNTDTQYF	TRBV9	TRBJ2-3
CASSQDVLIYEQYF	TRBV28	TRBJ2-7
CSVLAGQETQYF	TRBV29-1	TRBJ2-5
CASSFRDYGYTF	TRBV11-2	TRBJ1-2
CASRYRASNQPQHF	TRBV27	TRBJ1-5
CASSLALDRGEKLFF	TRBV5-1	TRBJ1-4
CASSLEPGPRGQFF	TRBV11-2	TRBJ2-1
CASSPGTALYGYTF	TRBV27	TRBJ1-2
CASSLWTSGQETQYF	TRBV12-3/TRBV12-4	TRBJ2-5
CASRPGTTRNTIYF	TRBV12-3/TRBV12-4	TRBJ1-3
CASSRTSGGEQYF	TRBV12-3/TRBV12-4	TRBJ2-7
CASSLPGQLTKNIQYF	TRBV28	TRBJ2-4
CATSEGLDEKLFF	TRBV24-1	TRBJ1-4
CASSLEGQRGGYGYTF	TRBV5-1	TRBJ1-2
CATSDLERRSGNTIYF	TRBV24-1	TRBJ1-3
CASRSSGTGAQETQYF	TRBV5-1	TRBJ2-5
CASRLQTDYGYTF	TRBV6-1	TRBJ1-2
CASSLMVRKSSYNEQFF	TRBV11-2	TRBJ2-1
CASSKSGDLNTGELFF	TRBV11-1	TRBJ2-2
CASSYSERGDQETQYF	TRBV6-2/TRBV6-3	TRBJ2-5
CASSGSGGELFF	TRBV13	TRBJ2-2
CATSRRTSYEQYF	TRBV15	TRBJ2-7
CSARIGEGYTF	TRBV20-1	TRBJ1-2
CASSLVGGPAYEQYF	TRBV7-2	TRBJ2-7
CASSFRGERETQYF	TRBV7-9	TRBJ2-5
CASSLAERGSTGELFF	TRBV27	TRBJ2-2
CASSTERSSYEQYF	TRBV13	TRBJ2-7
CASSYLHTTEAFF	TRBV6-2/TRBV6-3	TRBJ1-1
CAITPRTLAGGGTGELFF	TRBV10-3	TRBJ2-2
CASIPTGPSNQPQHF	TRBV19	TRBJ1-5
CASSVSGRAYDQYF	TRBV27	TRBJ2-7
CASSLVDSPETQYF	TRBV5-1	TRBJ2-5
CASRSVTGGQPHHF	TRBV6-1	TRBJ1-5
CSARDVESHF	TRBV20-1	TRBJ1-6
CASSPRTGESTDTQYF	TRBV18	TRBJ2-3